This TCR beta chain comes out of a study of cytomegalovirus exposure and HLA in healthy donors. Findings of the study overall: Follow-up analysis later connected one missense variant in DCLRE1C with trimming of TCR beta V- and J-genes.

A remark on this clone: Its specificity is not known.

Both 60 Vbeta primers and 13 Jbeta primers went into the PCR. Method: immunoSEQ multiplex PCR; TCRdb's copy keeps in-frame clones and lacks some. The sample has approximately 93,000 clones. This CDR3 contains 15 residues. Trimming at V came to 8 bases and at J to 2 bases, leaving 7 bases not matched to a gene. The V gene's germline CDR1 is LNHDA and CDR2 SQIVND (reference sequence). The chain recombines TRBV19 with TRBJ1-4; 8 nucleotides agree with TRBD1. Sequencing was performed on PBMCs. The receptor's source is a woman under 40 in good health and CMV-seronegative. Written as DNA, the CDR3 is TGTGCCAGTGGTGACAGGGGACGGACTAATGAAAAACTGTTTTTT. It is translated as CASGDRGRTNEKLFF.